These 22 T cell receptor beta chains share one sample of origin, sequenced in a study of CD8 T cells in ankylosing spondylitis. MiXCR was run by TCRdb on the 5' RACE reads, yielding one entry per CDR3 protein. The profile shows over 400,000 distinct CDR3 sequences, roughly a quarter of them singletons. Study conclusions and caveats: Within ankylosing spondylitis blood, a TCR beta motif made up of several highly homologous variants appeared to be characteristic.

These receptors' targets are unknown. Sequenced input: blood, either unsorted or a sorted T cell fraction (not recorded which). These receptors came from a male donor with ankylosing spondylitis.

V is TRBV25-1 and J is TRBJ2-5; 8 bases line up with TRBD2. The length of the CDR3 is 19 residues. From germline, CDR1 is MGHDK and CDR2 SYGVNS. V was clipped by 3 bases and J by 0 bases; unmatched bases: 15. The CDR3 DNA is TGTGCCAGCAGTGAGTCCCCTCTTACTAGCGGAGACTACCAAGAGACCCAGTACTTC. It translates to CASSESPLTSGDYQETQYF.

A few counts support this clonotype. The chain joins TRBV5-1 to TRBJ2-5; D possibly corresponds to TRBD2 (5 bases). There are 15 residues in the CDR3. CDR1 is SGHRS, CDR2 YFSETQ, per germline. Trimming shortened V by 2 bases and J by 2 bases, and 13 bases separated the two germline ends. The CDR3 DNA sequence: TGCGCCAGCAGCTTTAGAGAGGGCCCTCAAGAGACCCAGTACTTC. This sequence encodes CASSFREGPQETQYF.

This clonotype was observed many times. The chain couples TRBV5-5 to TRBJ2-2; D is undetermined. The germline V and J ends were trimmed by 2 bases and 5 bases, with 7 bases remaining between them. This CDR3 region has 13 residues. CDR1 is SGHKS and CDR2 is YYEKEE in the germline V gene (reference sequence). The CDR3 reads CASSFSQTGELFF. Here the CDR3 DNA reads TGTGCCAGCAGCTTTTCGCAGACCGGGGAGCTGTTTTTT.

The gene calls are TRBV20-1 and TRBJ2-5, with D perhaps TRBD2 (6 bases). The CDR3 consists of 14 residues. Germline values: CDR1 DFQATT, CDR2 SNEGSKA (reference sequence). Trimming shortened V by 5 bases and J by 1 base, and 14 bases separated the two germline ends. For the CDR3, the DNA is TGCAGTGCTTTTCGGGGAGGTGGCCAAGAGACCCAGTACTTC. Translation: CSAFRGGGQETQYF.

The chain recombines TRBV20-1 with TRBJ2-2, with 10 bases that match TRBD1. The junction had 8 bases not matched to a gene; V was cut back by 0 bases and J by 4 bases. CDR1 and CDR2 from the germline V gene are DFQATT and SNEGSKA (reference sequence). The CDR3 extends over 17 amino acids. CDR3 coding DNA: TGCAGTGCTAGAGATGACAGGGGGCCTGGGGTCACCGGGGAGCTGTTTTTT. As protein: CSARDDRGPGVTGELFF.

This chain joins TRBV5-1 and TRBJ2-3; TRBD2 matches 8 bases. The CDR3 extends over 16 amino acids. J gave up 0 bases and V 3 bases, and 6 bases lay outside the gene matches. Germline-derived CDR1 and CDR2 are SGHRS and YFSETQ. The CDR3 bases are TGCGCCAGCAGCTCCATAGCGGGAATAAGCACAGATACGCAGTATTTT. Its protein is CASSSIAGISTDTQYF.

This clonotype was seen at least ten times. The chain links TRBV28 to TRBJ2-1; 12 bases agree with TRBD2. Germline values: CDR1 MDHEN, CDR2 SYDVKM. Trimming removed 5 bases from V and 4 bases from J; junction bases left unmatched: 0. This CDR3 has 14 residues. In nucleotides, the CDR3 is TGTGCCAGCAGTGGACTAGCGGGATACAATGAGCAGTTCTTC. As protein: CASSGLAGYNEQFF.

The V gene is TRBV10-1, the J gene TRBJ2-3, with unresolved D. V was shortened by 0 bases and J by 7 bases, with 11 bases between the two germline ends. The germline gives CDR1 WNHNN, CDR2 SYGVQD (reference sequence). This CDR3 is built from 14 residues. In nucleotides, the CDR3 is TGCGCCAGCAGTGAGTCGATAGGCGAAAATACGCAGTATTTT. This encodes CASSESIGENTQYF.

This chain joins TRBV5-5 and TRBJ1-4, with D perhaps TRBD1 (5 bases). The germline V gene encodes CDR1 SGHKS and CDR2 YYEKEE (reference sequence). V lost 0 bases to trimming and J lost 0 bases, with 12 bases between them. This CDR3 contains 17 residues. The CDR3 here is CASSLDLQGTTNEKLFF. The CDR3 nucleotides read TGTGCCAGCAGCTTGGACCTTCAGGGAACAACTAATGAAAAACTGTTTTTT. Full variable domain (remainder filled in from reference TRBV5-5 and TRBJ1-4): DAGVTQSPTHLIKTRGQQVTLRCSPISGHKSVSWYQQVLGQGPQFIFQYYEKEERGRGNFPDRFSARQFPNYSSELNVNALLLGDSALYLCASSLDLQGTTNEKLFFGSGTQLSVL.

This clonotype was seen a few times. V is TRBV12-3 or TRBV12-4 and J is TRBJ1-4; D remains ambiguous. With 3 bases removed from V and 0 bases from J, the gap between germline ends came to 11 bases. This CDR3 contains 16 residues. In DNA, the CDR3 is TGTGCCAGCAGTTTGGGCAGATCTGCAACTAATGAAAAACTGTTTTTT. This gives the protein CASSLGRSATNEKLFF.

This rearrangement joins TRBV14 to TRBJ2-5; 8 bases line up with TRBD2. J lost 4 bases, V lost 3 bases, and 7 bases had no gene match. The CDR3 has 15 amino acids. Germline V lookup: CDR1 SGHDN, CDR2 FVKESK. CDR3 sequence: CASSHIAGKRETQYF. The CDR3 DNA follows: TGTGCCAGCAGCCATATAGCGGGAAAGCGAGAGACCCAGTACTTC.

This chain uses TRBV7-9 with TRBJ2-6; 8 nucleotides align to TRBD2. Trimming removed 4 bases from V and 4 bases from J; junction bases left unmatched: 3. The CDR3 totals 15 residues. The germline V gene encodes CDR1 SEHNR and CDR2 FQNEAQ (reference sequence). The CDR3 region is CASSSTSDGANVLTF. The CDR3 region has the DNA TGTGCCAGCAGCTCGACTAGCGACGGGGCCAACGTCCTGACTTTC. The full variable domain, completed using reference TRBV7-9 and TRBJ2-6, is DTGVSQNPRHKITKRGQNVTFRCDPISEHNRLYWYRQTLGQGPEFLTYFQNEAQLEKSRLLSDRFSAERPKGSFSTLEIQRTEQGDSAMYLCASSSTSDGANVLTFGAGSRLTVL.

This clonotype was counted between two and nine times. V is TRBV10-3 and J is TRBJ2-2, with 8 bases matching TRBD2. This CDR3 has 16 amino acids. Trimming took 7 bases from V and 1 from J; bases not matched to a gene: 8. Germline values: CDR1 ENHRY, CDR2 SYGVKD. CDR3 bases: TGTGCCATCAAGACCCAAACTAGCGGGAACACCGGGGAGCTGTTTTTT. Its translation: CAIKTQTSGNTGELFF.

This clonotype was found a few times. This rearrangement joins TRBV5-1 to TRBJ2-3; D remains ambiguous. Trimming removed 0 bases from V and 3 bases from J, with 8 bases in between. Germline V gene data show CDR1 as SGHRS and CDR2 as YFSETQ. There are 14 residues in the CDR3. The CDR3 sequence: CASSLAIGTDTQYF. The CDR3 coding sequence is TGCGCCAGCAGCTTGGCCATTGGGACAGATACGCAGTATTTT.

In nucleotides, the CDR3 is TGTGCCACCAGTGACCCTCGGACTAGCGGGAGGGCCGCCTACAATGAGCAGTTCTTC. Its translation is CATSDPRTSGRAAYNEQFF. The gene calls are TRBV24-1 and TRBJ2-1, with 15 bases aligning to TRBD2. The V segment lost 4 bases and the J segment 2 bases; nucleotides outside the gene matches: 8. The CDR3 contains 19 residues. Germline V gene sequence: CDR1 KGHDR, CDR2 SFDVKD.

This chain connects TRBV20-1 to TRBJ2-3; 8 bases agree with TRBD2. V was pared by 2 bases and J by 0 bases, with 7 bases of the junction left unmatched. Germline CDR1 and CDR2: DFQATT and SNEGSKA (reference sequence). The CDR3 loop spans 16 amino acids. CDR3 nucleotides: TGCAGTGCTAGACCTTACTCTAGCGGGAGCACAGATACGCAGTATTTT. Translating gives CSARPYSSGSTDTQYF.

This clonotype was observed a few times. The chain carries TRBV7-9 and TRBJ1-3, with 7 bases matching TRBD1. This CDR3 has 14 amino acids. Unmatched junction bases numbered 2, after V lost 3 bases and J lost 3 bases. CDR1 and CDR2 (germline): SEHNR, FQNEAQ (reference sequence). This CDR3 is CASSFGQVGNTIYF. CDR3 nucleotides: TGTGCCAGCAGCTTCGGACAGGTTGGAAACACCATATATTTT.

This chain joins TRBV12-3 or TRBV12-4 and TRBJ2-3, with 9 bases fitting TRBD2. This CDR3 comprises 15 residues. V gave up 9 bases and J gave up 9 bases; unmatched junction bases: 16. DNA of the CDR3: TGTGCCAGTGTTCCGTTGCGGGAGGGCCGGTGGACGCAGTATTTT. Its protein is CASVPLREGRWTQYF.

In this sample, this clonotype turned up a few times. The CDR3 sequence: CASSLGTGIDTGELFF. The CDR3 DNA is TGTGCCAGCAGCTTGGGTACGGGAATCGACACCGGGGAGCTGTTTTTT. This chain connects TRBV5-6 to TRBJ2-2, with D tentatively TRBD2 (5 bases). This CDR3 comprises 16 residues. Germline V gives CDR1 SGHDT, CDR2 YYEEEE. The V end lost 0 bases, the J end lost 3 bases, and 12 bases lay between the germline ends.

J is TRBJ2-5 and V is TRBV2; D remains unclear. This CDR3 contains 12 residues. The germline V and J ends were trimmed by 2 bases and 1 base, with 2 bases remaining between them. Germline CDR1 reads SNHLY; CDR2 reads FYNNEI. The CDR3 spells CASSEFQETQYF. CDR3 nucleotide sequence: TGTGCCAGCAGTGAATTCCAAGAGACCCAGTACTTC.

V and J are TRBV27 and TRBJ2-1; TRBD2 agrees at 9 bases. The CDR3 covers 15 residues. V dropped 4 bases and J dropped 9; count of bases not matched to a gene: 10. CDR1 MNHEY and CDR2 SMNVEV come from the germline V gene (reference sequence). CDR3 loop: CASSSSGGRATEQFF. CDR3 DNA: TGTGCCAGCAGTTCCTCTGGCGGGAGGGCGACTGAGCAGTTCTTC.

The chain carries TRBV7-9 and TRBJ1-1, with TRBD1 identical over 12 bases. CDR3 length equals 16 residues. The germline gives CDR1 SEHNR, CDR2 FQNEAQ (reference sequence). Germline trimming cut 3 bases from V and 4 bases from J; bases unmatched to any gene: 6. CDR3 nucleotide sequence: TGTGCCAGCAGCTTCCGGGACAGGGGGCTGCTCACTGAAGCTTTCTTT. Protein product: CASSFRDRGLLTEAFF.